The rows below give T cell receptor beta chains drawn from one sample of a study of response to subunit inactivated influenza vaccine. Using its own MiXCR run on the RT-PCR reads, TCRdb lists one record per CDR3 protein. The sample carries about 800,000 distinct CDR3 sequences, less than 25% recorded once. Sequencing was performed on PBMCs from blood, taken around 5 days after vaccination. The source of these receptors is a man aged 45-65 years who received an inactivated influenza vaccine. The CDR3 runs from the conserved cysteine through the conserved F or W. The D gene is left open where the match is weak. Where a row states a size, it is once, few, many or the class of an expanded clone; other rows omit it.

abundance | d_gene | j_gene | v_gene | CDR3nt | CDR3aa
- | - | TRBJ1-3 | TRBV11-2 | TGTGCCAGCAGCGAAACACAGGCTGGAAACACCATATATTTT | CASSETQAGNTIYF
- | TRBD2 | TRBJ2-1 | TRBV5-6 | TGTGCCAGCAGCTTGACTAGCGGGAGTACGCTCACCTACAATGAGCAGTTCTTC | CASSLTSGSTLTYNEQFF
- | TRBD2 | TRBJ2-5 | TRBV5-1 | TGCGCCAGCAGCTTAGCCTTAGCGGGGACCCAAGAGACCCAGTACTTC | CASSLALAGTQETQYF
- | - | TRBJ2-2 | TRBV7-6 | TGTGCCAGCAGCTTAGCGCTCACAGGCAAGACTCCGAACACCGGGGAGCTGTTTTTT | CASSLALTGKTPNTGELFF
many | - | TRBJ1-4 | TRBV12-3/TRBV12-4 | TGTGCCAGCAGCGAGAGACAGGCAACTAATGAAAAACTGTTTTTT | CASSERQATNEKLFF
- | - | TRBJ2-1 | TRBV29-1 | TGCAGCGTTGAAGCCATGCCAGGCGATGAGCAGTTCTTC | CSVEAMPGDEQFF
many | TRBD1 | TRBJ1-5 | TRBV5-1 | TGCGCCAGCAGCGTGACAGGGGGCAATCAGCCCCAGCATTTT | CASSVTGGNQPQHF
- | - | TRBJ2-7 | TRBV6-2/TRBV6-3 | TGTGCCAGCAGTTACTGGTACGAGCAGTACTTC | CASSYWYEQYF
- | - | TRBJ2-1 | TRBV5-7 | TGTGCCAGCGGCCGACAGGTAAATGAGCAGTTCTTC | CASGRQVNEQFF
- | - | TRBJ1-1 | TRBV14 | TGTGCCAGCAGCCAAGGGGCCACCAGAGGGAACACTGAAGCTTTCTTT | CASSQGATRGNTEAFF
few | TRBD1 | TRBJ1-5 | TRBV25-1 | TGTGCCAGCAGTGAAAACGACAGGGTTCCCCAGCATTTT | CASSENDRVPQHF
many | TRBD2 | TRBJ2-1 | TRBV12-3/TRBV12-4 | TGTGCCAGCAGTTTTAGCGGGGGGTATCCTGAGCAGTTCTTC | CASSFSGGYPEQFF
few | - | TRBJ1-1 | TRBV18 | TGTGCCAGCTCACCTGGGGGACTGATGAACACTGAAGCTTTCTTT | CASSPGGLMNTEAFF
- | TRBD1 | TRBJ1-5 | TRBV6-1 | TGTGCCAGCAGACAAACAGGGGGCCTTCAGCCCCAGCATTTT | CASRQTGGLQPQHF
few | - | TRBJ1-4 | TRBV20-1 | TGCAGTGCTAGAGATCCAGGCGGCGGTGAAAAACTGTTTTTT | CSARDPGGGEKLFF
few | - | TRBJ2-5 | TRBV29-1 | TGCAGCGTTGTGGTGCGAACCGGGGAGACCCAGTACTTC | CSVVVRTGETQYF
few | TRBD1 | TRBJ2-1 | TRBV10-3 | TGTGCCATCAAAGGACAGGGGGCCGATGAGCAGTTCTTC | CAIKGQGADEQFF
- | - | TRBJ2-3 | TRBV29-1 | TGCAGCGTGGCCCAGGCCCTCGCCACAGATACGCAGTATTTT | CSVAQALATDTQYF
few | - | TRBJ1-4 | TRBV9 | TGTGCCAGCAGCGTAGGTCAGGGAGCCGAAAAACTGTTTTTT | CASSVGQGAEKLFF
few | - | TRBJ2-1 | TRBV6-2/TRBV6-3 | TGTGCCAGCAGTTACCCGGCCCCAGCGGCAGGGCGAGATGAGCAGTTCTTC | CASSYPAPAAGRDEQFF
few | - | TRBJ2-3 | TRBV29-1 | TGCAGCGTTGAGGGGAGCGGCACAGATACGCAGTATTTT | CSVEGSGTDTQYF
- | - | TRBJ1-5 | TRBV10-3 | TGTGCCATCAGTGAGGACAAACCTGATGCGCCCCAGCATTTT | CAISEDKPDAPQHF
few | - | TRBJ1-2 | TRBV4-1 | TGCGCCAGCAGGCAGACCGGCCGGGACACCTATGGCTACACCTTC | CASRQTGRDTYGYTF
- | - | TRBJ1-1 | TRBV25-1 | TGTGCCAGCAGTAAGGGTCCGATAGTTGCTGAAGCTTTCTTT | CASSKGPIVAEAFF
few | - | TRBJ1-1 | TRBV12-3/TRBV12-4 | TGTGCCAGCAGTTTAGGCGCAGGGTCGGTTGGGGCTTTCTTT | CASSLGAGSVGAFF
- | TRBD2 | TRBJ2-2 | TRBV9 | TGTGCCAGCAGCCCCCGACTAGCGGGGGCGGGCGGGGAGCTGTTTTTT | CASSPRLAGAGGELFF
- | TRBD2 | TRBJ2-2 | TRBV20-1 | TGCAGTGCTAATCGGGGGGGACGTGCGAACACCGGGGAGCTGTTTTTT | CSANRGGRANTGELFF
- | - | TRBJ2-5 | TRBV10-3 | TGTGCCATCAGTGGACAGTCTTTTCGGGCCCAGTACTTC | CAISGQSFRAQYF
- | TRBD1 | TRBJ2-2 | TRBV7-2 | TGTGCCAGCAGACTCCCCGGGACAGGGAGTACCGGGGAGCTGTTTTTT | CASRLPGTGSTGELFF
- | TRBD2 | TRBJ2-7 | TRBV12-3/TRBV12-4 | TGTGCCAGCAGTTTTACCCCTAGCGGAGCCTCCTACGAGCAGTACTTC | CASSFTPSGASYEQYF
- | TRBD2 | TRBJ2-3 | TRBV20-1 | TGCAGTGCTAGGAGGACTAGCGGAACCACAGATACGCAGTATTTT | CSARRTSGTTDTQYF
many | - | TRBJ2-7 | TRBV12-3/TRBV12-4 | TGTGCCAGCAGCCGCGGGCCCTACGAGCAGTACTTC | CASSRGPYEQYF
- | TRBD1 | TRBJ2-1 | TRBV5-1 | TGCGCCAGCACCTCCACCACAGGGGTACACAATGAGCAGTTCTTC | CASTSTTGVHNEQFF
many | - | TRBJ1-1 | TRBV6-2/TRBV6-3 | TGTGCCAGCAGAGACACAGGGAACACTGAAGCTTTCTTT | CASRDTGNTEAFF
- | - | TRBJ1-1 | TRBV12-3/TRBV12-4 | TGTGCCAGCAGTATTAGGGAAGGGAACACTGAAGCTTTCTTT | CASSIREGNTEAFF
few | TRBD2 | TRBJ2-7 | TRBV7-2 | TGTGCCAGCAGCCTAGCCCAGGGAGCGGGAGTGGGCGAGCAGTACTTC | CASSLAQGAGVGEQYF
few | TRBD2 | TRBJ2-5 | TRBV20-1 | TGCAGTGCTAGAGAGCACCACTGGCGGGGGGCAGGGGAGACCCAGTACTTC | CSAREHHWRGAGETQYF
- | TRBD1 | TRBJ2-7 | TRBV7-2 | TGTGCCAGCAGCTTTAACAGGGGGCTGTACGAGCAGTACTTC | CASSFNRGLYEQYF
- | - | TRBJ1-2 | TRBV6-5 | TGTGCCAGCAGTTACCCCGACAGAAACTATGGCTACACCTTC | CASSYPDRNYGYTF
- | TRBD2 | TRBJ2-7 | TRBV20-1 | TGCAGTGCCAAACCGGGACTAGCGGGGGGAACCTACGAGCAGTACTTC | CSAKPGLAGGTYEQYF
few | TRBD1 | TRBJ2-2 | TRBV2 | TGTGCCAGCAGTGGACAGGGGATGGACACCGGGGAGCTGTTTTTT | CASSGQGMDTGELFF
- | TRBD2 | TRBJ2-7 | TRBV5-1 | TGCGCCAGCAGTGAGGGAGGGTCCAGCCCCTACGAGCAGTACTTC | CASSEGGSSPYEQYF
many | - | TRBJ2-4 | TRBV4-3 | TGCGCCAGCAGCCAAGATCTGCTAGCCAAAAACATTCAGTACTTC | CASSQDLLAKNIQYF
- | - | TRBJ2-1 | TRBV20-1 | TGCAGTGCTAGAGATCGGGGAGGAAACTACAATGAGCAGTTCTTC | CSARDRGGNYNEQFF
many | - | TRBJ1-1 | TRBV6-1 | TGTGCCAGCAACAAGGGAAGCACTGAAGCTTTCTTT | CASNKGSTEAFF
- | - | TRBJ1-1 | TRBV12-3/TRBV12-4 | TGTGCCAGCAGCCGTTTTCAGGGTAACACTGAAGCTTTCTTT | CASSRFQGNTEAFF
- | - | TRBJ2-1 | TRBV20-1 | TGCAGTGCGCCTTACAGGGAGCGGCCGTCGGGGCAGTTCTTC | CSAPYRERPSGQFF
- | - | TRBJ1-2 | TRBV28 | TGTGCCAGCAGCCCGACCGAGGTGAGCGGTGGCTACACCTTC | CASSPTEVSGGYTF
- | TRBD1 | TRBJ2-4 | TRBV2 | TGTGCCAGCAAAGACAGGGGGCTGACCAAAAACATTCAGTACTTC | CASKDRGLTKNIQYF
- | - | TRBJ2-5 | TRBV20-1 | TGCAGTGCTAGTATCAGGAACCAAGAGACCCAGTACTTC | CSASIRNQETQYF
few | TRBD2 | TRBJ2-1 | TRBV7-2 | TGTGCCAGCAGCTTACTAGCGGGAGAATCGGTCTTC | CASSLLAGESVF
once | - | TRBJ1-2 | TRBV12-3/TRBV12-4 | TGTGCCAGCAGTTTATACTATGGCTACACCTTC | CASSLYYGYTF
- | - | TRBJ2-3 | TRBV20-1 | TGCAGTGCTAGGAAGGACAACCCTAGCACAGATACGCAGTATTTT | CSARKDNPSTDTQYF
few | TRBD2 | TRBJ2-3 | TRBV7-8 | TGTGCCAGCAGCTTATCGGGAGGGTCGAACACGCAGTATTTT | CASSLSGGSNTQYF
- | TRBD2 | TRBJ2-7 | TRBV7-2 | TGTGCCAGCAGCTTAGGTGGAGCGGGAGGAGGCGAGCAGTACTTC | CASSLGGAGGGEQYF
- | TRBD2 | TRBJ2-3 | TRBV9 | TGTGCCAGCAGCGCACTCCGGACTAGCGGGACCACAGATACGCAGTATTTT | CASSALRTSGTTDTQYF
- | - | TRBJ1-1 | TRBV25-1 | TGTGCCAGCAGTGAATGGTGCGGGACACTAGAAGACGAAGCTTTCTTT | CASSEWCGTLEDEAFF
- | - | TRBJ2-2 | TRBV3-1 | TGTGCCAGCAGCCCCAGGGTTTTAGCGAACACCGGGGAGCTGTTTTTT | CASSPRVLANTGELFF
few | - | TRBJ1-5 | TRBV20-1 | TGCAGTGCTCAGAGACGGGGAAAGGGTCAGCCCCAGCATTTT | CSAQRRGKGQPQHF
once | - | TRBJ2-2 | TRBV20-1 | TGCAGTGCTACGGACAGAGAAGCGAACACCGGGGAGCTGTTTTTT | CSATDREANTGELFF